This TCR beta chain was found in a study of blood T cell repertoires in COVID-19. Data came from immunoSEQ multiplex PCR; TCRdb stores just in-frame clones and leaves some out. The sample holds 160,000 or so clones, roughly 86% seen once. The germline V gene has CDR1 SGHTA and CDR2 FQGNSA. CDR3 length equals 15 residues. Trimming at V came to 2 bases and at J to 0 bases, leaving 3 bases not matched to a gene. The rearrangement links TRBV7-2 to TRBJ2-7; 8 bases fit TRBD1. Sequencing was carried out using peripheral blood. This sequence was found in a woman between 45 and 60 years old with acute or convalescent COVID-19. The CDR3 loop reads CASSLQGADSYEQYF. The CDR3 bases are TGTGCCAGCAGCTTACAGGGGGCGGACTCCTACGAGCAGTACTTC.